This T cell receptor (beta chain) was profiled in a study of T-cell reconstitution after alpha-beta-depleted transplantation in children (dated by TCRdb to the mid-2010s). Regarding the research as a whole: Using TCR repertoire profiling, the study followed T-cell immune reconstitution in a quantitative way in children after TCRalphabeta/CD19-depleted allogeneic hematopoietic cell transplantation. Here is what the overall study found, with its caveats: The frequencies of hyperexpanded clones fell over the following months, and after one year, T-cell counts and TCRbeta diversity were mostly attributed to newly produced T cells. In some patients, the high TCRbeta diversity seen at day 60 was put down to recipient T cells and intrathymic progenitors that had survived conditioning. The apparently early recovery of alphabetaT-cell counts about two months after transplant reportedly depended on only several hundred rapidly expanded clones that came from non-depleted graft cells.

What this sample's treatment or condition label stands for: allogeneic hematopoietic cell transplantation with graft depleted of TCRalphabeta T cells and CD19 B cells. TCRalphabeta/CD19-depleted allogeneic hematopoietic cell grafts were given to the transplant recipients, all of whom were children. Relative to germline, V is 0 bases shorter and J is 8 bases shorter, with 10 bases between their ends. Per the germline V gene, KGHDR is the CDR1 and SFDVKD is the CDR2. The CDR3 holds 14 amino acids from the cysteine to the phenylalanine. The sequence is cut down to CDR3 DNA, 42 bases in frame from base 1. The library was produced with PCR. This sample was sequenced with an Illumina HiSeq 2500. Molecular barcoding was employed in the preparation of TCR libraries, with unique molecular identifiers being used to normalize TCRbeta repertoire quantification. TCRdb reprocessed the public reads (quality trimming at Q25 with fastp, clone calling with MiXCR) and kept in-frame beta chains. Rows are unified per CDR3 protein, each entry keeping the most common DNA and genes. Recorded for this sample are about 290,000 distinct CDR3 sequences; roughly 8.2% of them occurred a single time. The ten largest clonotypes hold around 10% of the sample.

At least ten counts were recorded for this clonotype. The antigen this receptor binds is unknown. No qualities accompany the bases; no much larger clone lies one base away. This clonotype originated in a female patient aged 2 to 10 who had a stem cell transplant for Fanconi anemia, so the T cells may come from the graft donor. Recombination connected TRBV24-1 to TRBJ2-1, with the D call perhaps TRBD1 or TRBD2, each one matching 6 bases. Sequencing was performed on peripheral blood, taken 360 days after TCRalphabeta/CD19-depleted stem cell transplant. CDR3 region: CATSDLQRGDEQFF. In nucleotide form, the sequence is TGTGCCACCAGTGATTTGCAGAGGGGGGATGAGCAGTTCTTC.